A selection of T cell receptor delta chains follows, all from one sample in a study of gamma-delta chains in newborns, infants, children. TCRdb reanalysed the reads with CATT. The sample holds about 5,400 delta-chain clones, roughly 15% seen once. The sequences come from blood, collected at baseline. The receptors were gathered from a child who was a newborn, infant or young child, either healthy, febrile or measles-vaccinated (not recorded which). Both conserved end residues are part of each CDR3. The D gene is left open where the match is weak. Some rows mark clone size as missing; the rest say once, few, many or name a class of expanded clone.

-,TRDV2,TRDJ1,-,CACDTVGELTDKLIF,TGTGCCTGTGATACCGTTGGGGAGCTCACCGATAAACTCATCTTT
few,TRDV2,TRDJ3,TRDD3,CACDTVVLGDESSWDTRQMFF,TGTGCCTGTGACACCGTTGTCCTGGGGGATGAAAGCTCCTGGGACACCCGACAGATGTTTTTC
few,TRAV29/DV5,TRDJ4,TRDD2,CAASFLPTRVGTKTPLIF,TGTGCAGCAAGCTTCCTTCCTACGAGGGTGGGGACCAAGACACCCCTGATCTTT
medium-sized,TRDV1,TRDJ1,TRDD3,CALGELLPTGGYSDKLIF,TGTGCTCTTGGGGAACTACTCCCTACTGGGGGATACTCCGATAAACTCATCTTT
medium-sized,TRDV2,TRDJ3,TRDD3,CACDTVLGESSWDTRQMFF,TGTGCCTGTGACACAGTACTGGGGGAGAGCTCCTGGGACACCCGACAGATGTTTTTC
many,TRDV1,TRDJ1,-,CALGELPGLWTDKLIF,TGTGCTCTTGGGGAACTTCCCGGATTATGGACCGATAAACTCATCTTT
medium-sized,TRDV3,TRDJ1,TRDD3,CAFPLGSKLLGDTSDKLIF,TGTGCCTTCCCTCTTGGGTCCAAACTCTTGGGGGATACGTCCGATAAACTCATCTTT
few,TRDV1,TRDJ1,TRDD3,CALGEDNKGAYPYWGIRITDKLIF,TGTGCTCTTGGGGAGGATAATAAAGGGGCCTACCCGTACTGGGGGATACGCATCACCGATAAACTCATCTTT
few,TRDV2,TRDJ1,TRDD3,CACLQNFGGYNKLIF,TGTGCCTGCCTCCAAAACTTTGGGGGATATAATAAACTCATCTTT
few,TRDV1,TRDJ1,-,CALGEWGRPESPDWVTDKLIF,TGTGCTCTTGGGGAATGGGGGCGTCCTGAATCTCCGGACTGGGTCACCGATAAACTCATCTTT
-,TRDV1,TRDJ1,-,CALGQGLSFPTVLGARYTDKLIF,TGTGCTCTTGGGCAGGGGTTGAGCTTTCCTACGGTACTGGGGGCACGGTACACCGATAAACTCATCTTT
medium-sized,TRDV3,TRDJ1,-,CASRWVPSTYTDKLIF,TGTGCCTCAAGGTGGGTTCCTTCTACTTACACCGATAAACTCATCTTT
few,TRDV2,TRDJ1,-,CACDTLEGETDKLIF,TGTGCCTGTGACACCCTCGAAGGGGAAACCGATAAACTCATCTTT
-,TRDV2,TRDJ3,TRDD3,CACDQARIGGSSWDTRQMFF,TGTGCCTGTGACCAGGCCCGAATTGGGGGATCTTCCTGGGACACCCGACAGATGTTTTTC
medium-sized,TRDV3,TRDJ1,TRDD3,CASLTGGYLDDKLIF,TGTGCCTCACTAACTGGGGGATACTTAGACGATAAACTCATCTTT
medium-sized,TRDV2,TRDJ3,TRDD3,CACDTVVGDPPDSSWDTRQMFF,TGTGCCTGTGACACCGTGGTGGGGGATCCCCCCGATAGCTCCTGGGACACCCGACAGATGTTTTTC
medium-sized,TRDV1,TRDJ1,TRDD3,CALGEIGTGVKTCTDDKLIF,TGTGCTCTTGGGGAAATAGGGACTGGGGTAAAGACTTGTACAGACGATAAACTCATCTTT
once,TRDV3,TRDJ1,TRDD3,CAFFGGYWGIRCDKLIF,TGTGCCTTTTTTGGTGGTTACTGGGGGATAAGGTGTGATAAACTCATCTTT
many,TRDV1,TRDJ1,TRDD3,CALGEPIFLPRWTGGYSTDKLIF,TGTGCTCTTGGGGAACCGATCTTCCTACCGAGGTGGACTGGGGGATACTCTACCGATAAACTCATCTTT
few,TRDV2,TRDJ3,TRDD3,CACDTVLGDTAVGTKNSWDTRQMFF,TGTGCCTGTGACACCGTACTGGGGGATACGGCCGTGGGAACCAAAAACTCCTGGGACACCCGACAGATGTTTTTC
medium-sized,TRDV2,TRDJ1,-,CACDTVWGRSTDKLIF,TGTGCCTGTGACACCGTCTGGGGCAGATCTACCGATAAACTCATCTTT
many,TRDV2,TRDJ3,TRDD3,CACDTASGGSPSSWDTRQMFF,TGTGCCTGTGACACCGCTTCTGGGGGATCCCCCAGCTCCTGGGACACCCGACAGATGTTTTTC
few,TRDV1,TRDJ1,TRDD3,CALGERNPFFFPFWGIRGKLIF,TGTGCTCTTGGGGAACGGAACCCCTTCTTCTTCCCCTTCTGGGGGATACGGGGTAAACTCATCTTT
medium-sized,TRDV1,TRDJ1,-,CALGESSYLYTDKLIF,TGTGCTCTTGGGGAAAGCTCCTACCTGTACACCGATAAACTCATCTTT
-,TRDV2,TRDJ3,TRDD3,CACDTAAFLSSLGDTSRDTRQMFF,TGTGCCTGTGACACCGCGGCCTTCCTATCTTCCCTGGGGGATACAAGCCGGGACACCCGACAGATGTTTTTC
medium-sized,TRDV2,TRDJ3,-,CACDTPSMVGERFSWDTRQMFF,TGTGCCTGTGATACTCCTTCCATGGTGGGGGAGCGGTTCTCCTGGGACACCCGACAGATGTTTTTC
medium-sized,TRDV2,TRDJ1,-,CACDTVSYTDKLIF,TGTGCCTGTGACACCGTTTCCTATACCGATAAACTCATCTTT
-,TRDV2,TRDJ1,TRDD3,CACDTVGDTRYTDKLIF,TGTGCCTGTGACACCGTGGGGGATACACGGTACACCGATAAACTCATCTTT
medium-sized,TRDV2,TRDJ1,TRDD3,CACEGIGLGLGMWGTDKLIF,TGTGCCTGTGAAGGGATCGGCCTAGGACTGGGGATGTGGGGCACCGATAAACTCATCTTT
many,TRDV1,TRDJ2,TRDD3,CALGDAPSPVLLGDPSRAPTAQLFF,TGTGCTCTTGGGGATGCACCTTCCCCCGTTCTACTGGGGGATCCCTCTCGCGCCCCTACAGCACAACTCTTCTTT
many,TRDV1,TRDJ1,-,CALGRYTDKLIF,TGTGCTCTTGGTCGATACACCGATAAACTCATCTTT
medium-sized,TRDV1,TRDJ2,-,CALGELIYYRSIPMTAQLFF,TGTGCTCTTGGGGAACTAATTTATTACCGATCCATTCCGATGACAGCACAACTCTTCTTT
many,TRDV2,TRDJ1,TRDD3,CACDNVVLGDTELNTDKLIF,TGTGCCTGTGACAACGTGGTACTGGGGGATACGGAGCTCAATACCGATAAACTCATCTTT
medium-sized,TRDV3,TRDJ1,TRDD3,CAFPVPPFTGGYPDKLIF,TGTGCCTTTCCAGTCCCGCCATTTACTGGGGGATACCCCGATAAACTCATCTTT
-,TRDV3,TRDJ1,-,CAFSVLLVISDKLIF,TGTGCCTTTAGCGTACTGTTAGTTATCTCCGATAAACTCATCTTT
medium-sized,TRDV1,TRDJ1,-,CALGELRLPIGGEGTDKLIF,TGTGCTCTTGGGGAACTTCGCCTTCCTATTGGGGGAGAGGGCACCGATAAACTCATCTTT
medium-sized,TRDV2,TRDJ1,TRDD3,CACDTRFSYWGSTDKLIF,TGTGCCTGTGACACGCGGTTCTCGTACTGGGGGTCCACCGATAAACTCATCTTT
medium-sized,TRDV2,TRDJ1,TRDD3,CACDKLGDTKADKLIF,TGTGCCTGTGACAAACTGGGGGATACGAAGGCCGATAAACTCATCTTT
medium-sized,TRDV2,TRDJ3,TRDD3,CACDTGGYQSSWDTRQMFF,TGTGCCTGTGACACTGGGGGATACCAGAGCTCCTGGGACACCCGACAGATGTTTTTC
-,TRDV2,TRDJ2,TRDD3,CACDTLGDSPAQLFF,TGTGCCTGTGACACCCTGGGGGACAGCCCAGCACAACTCTTCTTT
few,TRDV2,TRDJ1,-,CACDSIQRGGGPITDKLIF,TGTGCCTGTGACTCAATACAGCGGGGGGGGGGGCCGATCACCGATAAACTCATCTTT
-,TRDV1,TRDJ2,-,CALGLILPGDKTTALTAQLFF,TGTGCTCTTGGTTTAATCCTACCTGGGGATAAAACAACAGCTTTGACAGCACAACTCTTCTTT
many,TRDV2,TRDJ1,TRDD3,CACDTTLDTGGDTDKLIF,TGTGCCTGTGACACTACTCTAGATACTGGGGGAGACACCGATAAACTCATCTTT
many,TRDV2,TRDJ1,TRDD3,CACDSLLGDAQSTDKLIF,TGTGCCTGTGACTCTTTACTGGGGGATGCCCAATCAACCGATAAACTCATCTTT
medium-sized,TRDV2,TRDJ1,TRDD3,CACDTVELLGAHDKLIF,TGTGCCTGTGACACCGTGGAATTACTGGGGGCTCACGATAAACTCATCTTT
-,TRDV2,TRDJ1,-,CACDPLSEPKGRYTDKLIF,TGTGCCTGTGACCCCCTTTCCGAGCCTAAGGGGCGGTACACCGATAAACTCATCTTT
-,TRDV2,TRDJ1,TRDD3,CACDTGWGIRQIIF,TGTGCCTGTGACACGGGCTGGGGGATACGCCAGATCATCTTT
medium-sized,TRDV3,TRDJ1,TRDD3,CACPALGDTRDTDKLIF,TGTGCCTGCCCAGCTTTGGGGGATACGCGAGACACCGATAAACTCATCTTT
-,TRDV3,TRDJ1,-,CAFSLITADKLIF,TGTGCCTTTAGCCTTATTACGGCCGATAAACTCATCTTT
medium-sized,TRDV2,TRDJ3,TRDD3,CACETMGDRSSWDTRQMFF,TGTGCCTGTGAGACTATGGGGGATAGGAGCTCCTGGGACACCCGACAGATGTTTTTC
medium-sized,TRDV2,TRDJ1,-,CACDTLGDPSTKLIF,TGTGCCTGTGACACTTTGGGGGACCCTTCCACCAAACTCATCTTT
medium-sized,TRDV3,TRDJ1,-,CAALAFADKLIF,TGTGCCGCGTTGGCCTTCGCCGATAAACTCATCTTT